A single sample gave rise to the 10 T cell receptor beta chains below, sequenced in a study of T cell responses to AZD1222 COVID-19 vaccine. Assay used: immunoSEQ multiplex PCR; TCRdb lists only in-frame clones, some missing. The table lists 88,000 or so clones, under 90% of them singletons. Sequences were derived from peripheral blood, sampled on day 0 of AZD1222 vaccination. These TCRs come from an adult in good health.

The V gene is TRBV7-9, the J gene TRBJ2-3; D is undetermined. Germline-derived CDR1 and CDR2 are SEHNR and FQNEAQ (reference sequence). The V end was cut by 1 base, the J end by 2 bases, with 13 bases between. The CDR3 covers 16 residues. CDR3 region: CASSLDTNPSTDTQYF. The CDR3 DNA reads TGTGCCAGCAGCTTAGATACCAATCCGTCCACAGATACGCAGTATTTT. Variable domain in full (rest from reference TRBV7-9 and TRBJ2-3): DTGVSQNPRHKITKRGQNVTFRCDPISEHNRLYWYRQTLGQGPEFLTYFQNEAQLEKSRLLSDRFSAERPKGSFSTLEIQRTEQGDSAMYLCASSLDTNPSTDTQYFGPGTRLTVL.

This chain joins TRBV3-1 (or the pseudogene TRBV3-2) and TRBJ2-7; 9 bases match TRBD1. The J segment lost 6 bases and the V segment lost 6 bases, leaving 12 bases of the junction unmatched. This CDR3 comprises 15 residues. Looked up from germline, CDR1 is LGHDT and CDR2 is YNNKEL (reference sequence). The CDR3 spells CASRYMGQGLSEQYF. For the CDR3, the DNA is TGTGCCAGCAGGTACATGGGACAGGGTCTCTCCGAGCAGTACTTC.

The chain employs TRBV18 and TRBJ2-7; no reliable D call. The CDR3 covers 17 residues. Germline-derived CDR1 and CDR2 are KGHSH and LQKENI. V was pared by 3 bases and J by 2 bases, with 20 bases between. The CDR3 region has the DNA TGTGCCAGCTCACCTCTAGGACCCCGCTTAAGTGCCTACGAGCAGTACTTC. Translated: CASSPLGPRLSAYEQYF.

V gene TRBV19 combines with J gene TRBJ1-5, with 7 positions matching TRBD1. CDR1 is LNHDA, CDR2 SQIVND, per germline (reference sequence). This CDR3 contains 17 residues. V gave up 4 bases and J gave up 0 bases; unmatched junction bases: 9. This CDR3 reads CASSTRQGMGSNQPQHF. CDR3 bases: TGTGCCAGTAGTACCCGACAGGGAATGGGTAGCAATCAGCCCCAGCATTTT.

This chain links TRBV10-3 with TRBJ2-1; 7 nucleotides match TRBD1. Germline V CDR1 and CDR2: ENHRY, SYGVKD. V lost 6 bases to trimming and J lost 5 bases; unmatched junction nucleotides: 16. There are 17 residues in the CDR3. CDR3 DNA: TGTGCCATCAGCCTGACAGGGTGGAAAGACGGGGACAATGAGCAGTTCTTC. This codes for CAISLTGWKDGDNEQFF.

A single count supports this clone. V gene TRBV30 combines with J gene TRBJ1-1; D is ambiguous. The CDR3 runs to 10 residues. The germline CDR1 and CDR2 sequences are GTSNPN and SVGIG (reference sequence). V lost 4 bases to trimming and J lost 6 bases, with 6 bases between them. CDR3 sequence reads: CAWMRPEAFF. The CDR3, as DNA: TGTGCCTGGATGAGGCCTGAAGCTTTCTTT.

This clone was seen only a few times. The chain recombines TRBV6-4 with TRBJ2-3; 8 positions agree with TRBD1. The CDR3 spans 15 residues. Germline-derived CDR1 and CDR2 are MRHNA and SNTAGT. V lost 0 bases and J lost 1; bases outside the gene matches: 0. The CDR3 loop reads CASSDSGQGTDTQYF. The CDR3 DNA is TGTGCCAGCAGTGACTCGGGACAGGGCACAGATACGCAGTATTTT.

The rearrangement uses TRBV30 and TRBJ2-7, with 8 bases matching TRBD2. Germline V gene sequence: CDR1 GTSNPN, CDR2 SVGIG (reference sequence). J was trimmed by 2 bases and V by 3 bases; bases with no gene match: 18. CDR3 length: 18 amino acids. The CDR3 nucleotides are TGTGCCTGGAGCTTCCAAACAAGGCAGCGGGAGACCACCTACGAGCAGTACTTC. It encodes CAWSFQTRQRETTYEQYF.

J is TRBJ2-7 and V is TRBV30, with D unresolved. V dropped 1 base and J dropped 7 bases, with 5 bases sitting between them. The CDR3 runs to 10 residues. CDR1 GTSNPN and CDR2 SVGIG come from the germline V gene (reference sequence). This chain's CDR3 is CAWSAQEQYF. CDR3 nucleotide sequence: TGTGCCTGGAGTGCTCAGGAGCAGTACTTC. Full variable domain (rest looked up from reference TRBV30 and TRBJ2-7): SQTIHQWPATLVQPVGSPLSLECTVEGTSNPNLYWYRQAAGRGLQLLFYSVGIGQISSEVPQNLSASRPQDRQFILSSKKLLLSDSGFYLCAWSAQEQYFGPGTRLTVT.

This clone was picked up one time. The chain couples TRBV27 to TRBJ1-1; a weak D match, TRBD1 (6 bases). Trimming took 5 bases from V and 1 from J, leaving 8 bases between them. Germline CDR1 and CDR2: MNHEY and SMNVEV (reference sequence). CDR3 length: 13 residues. CDR3 sequence (DNA): TGTGCCAGCAGTATAGGGGGGAACACTGAAGCTTTCTTT. It yields the protein CASSIGGNTEAFF.